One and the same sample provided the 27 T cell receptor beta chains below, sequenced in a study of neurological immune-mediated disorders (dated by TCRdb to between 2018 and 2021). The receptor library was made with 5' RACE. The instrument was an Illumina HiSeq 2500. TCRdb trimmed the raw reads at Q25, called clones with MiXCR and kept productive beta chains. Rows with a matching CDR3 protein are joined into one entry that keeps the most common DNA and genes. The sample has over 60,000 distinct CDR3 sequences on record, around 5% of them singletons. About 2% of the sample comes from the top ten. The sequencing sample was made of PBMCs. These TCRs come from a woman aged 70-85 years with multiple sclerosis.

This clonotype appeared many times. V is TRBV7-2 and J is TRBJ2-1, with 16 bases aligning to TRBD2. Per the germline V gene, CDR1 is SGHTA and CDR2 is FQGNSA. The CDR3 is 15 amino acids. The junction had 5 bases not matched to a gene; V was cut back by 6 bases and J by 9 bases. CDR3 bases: TGTGCCAGCAGAACTGGGACTAGCGGGAGGGGTGAGCAGTTCTTC. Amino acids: CASRTGTSGRGEQFF.

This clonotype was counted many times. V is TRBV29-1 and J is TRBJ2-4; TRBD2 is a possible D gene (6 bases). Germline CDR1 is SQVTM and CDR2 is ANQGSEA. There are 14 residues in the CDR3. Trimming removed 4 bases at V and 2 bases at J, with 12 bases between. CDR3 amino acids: CSVVGTRTKNIQYF. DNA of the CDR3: TGCAGCGTTGTGGGGACTCGGACCAAAAACATTCAGTACTTC. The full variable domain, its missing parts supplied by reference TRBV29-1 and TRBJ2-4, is SAVISQKPSRDICQRGTSLTIQCQVDSQVTMMFWYRQQPGQSLTLIATANQGSEATYESGFVIDKFPISRPNLTFSTLTVSNMSPEDSSIYLCSVVGTRTKNIQYFGAGTRLSVL.

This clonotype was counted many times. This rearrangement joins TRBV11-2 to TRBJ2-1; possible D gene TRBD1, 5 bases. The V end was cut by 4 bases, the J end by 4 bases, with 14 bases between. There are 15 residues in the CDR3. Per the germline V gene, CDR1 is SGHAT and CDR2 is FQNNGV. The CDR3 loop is CASSSRTRMYNEQFF. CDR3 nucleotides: TGTGCCAGCAGCTCTCGGACAAGGATGTACAATGAGCAGTTCTTC.

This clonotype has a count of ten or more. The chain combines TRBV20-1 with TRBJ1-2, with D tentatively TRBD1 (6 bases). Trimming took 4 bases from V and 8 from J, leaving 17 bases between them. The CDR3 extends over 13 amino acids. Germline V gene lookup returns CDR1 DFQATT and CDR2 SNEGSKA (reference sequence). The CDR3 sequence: CSATVTGRGGYTF. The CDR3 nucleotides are TGCAGTGCTACTGTCACAGGGAGGGGCGGCTACACCTTC.

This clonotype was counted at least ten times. The CDR3 protein is CASSLAVRAGERNEQFF. The CDR3 DNA sequence: TGTGCCAGCAGCTTAGCGGTTCGGGCGGGAGAGCGAAATGAGCAGTTCTTC. The rearrangement joins TRBV7-9 to TRBJ2-1, with 7 bases aligning to TRBD2. V was clipped by 0 bases and J by 7 bases; unmatched bases: 12. Per germline, CDR1 SEHNR and CDR2 FQNEAQ (reference sequence). This CDR3 comprises 17 residues. The full variable domain, with the rest looked up from reference TRBV7-9 and TRBJ2-1, is DTGVSQNPRHKITKRGQNVTFRCDPISEHNRLYWYRQTLGQGPEFLTYFQNEAQLEKSRLLSDRFSAERPKGSFSTLEIQRTEQGDSAMYLCASSLAVRAGERNEQFFGPGTRLTVL.

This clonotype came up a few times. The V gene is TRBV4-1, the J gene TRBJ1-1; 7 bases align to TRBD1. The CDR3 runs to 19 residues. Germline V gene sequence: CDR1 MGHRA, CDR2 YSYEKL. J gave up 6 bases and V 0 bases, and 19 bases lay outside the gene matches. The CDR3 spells CASSQDGRTGGPTRAEAFF. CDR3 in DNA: TGCGCCAGCAGCCAAGATGGTAGGACAGGTGGACCCACTCGGGCTGAAGCTTTCTTT.

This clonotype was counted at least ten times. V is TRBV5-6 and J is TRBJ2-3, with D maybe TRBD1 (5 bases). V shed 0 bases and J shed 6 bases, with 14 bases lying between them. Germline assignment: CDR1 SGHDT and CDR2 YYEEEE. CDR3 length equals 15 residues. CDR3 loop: CASSLGDSLRDTQYF. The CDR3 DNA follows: TGTGCCAGCAGCTTGGGAGACAGTCTTCGGGATACGCAGTATTTT.

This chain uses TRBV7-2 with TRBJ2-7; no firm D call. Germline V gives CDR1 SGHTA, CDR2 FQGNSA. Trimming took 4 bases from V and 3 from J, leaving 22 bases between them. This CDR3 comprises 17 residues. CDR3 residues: CASSSQGLSRQRYEQYF. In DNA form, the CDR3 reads TGTGCCAGCAGCTCACAAGGCCTTAGCCGCCAGCGCTACGAGCAGTACTTC.

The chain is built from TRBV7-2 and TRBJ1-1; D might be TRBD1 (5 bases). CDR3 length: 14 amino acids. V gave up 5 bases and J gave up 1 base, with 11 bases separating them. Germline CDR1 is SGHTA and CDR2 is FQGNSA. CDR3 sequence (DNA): TGTGCCAGCAGCCCGGGACTGACGAACACTGAAGCTTTCTTT. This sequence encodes CASSPGLTNTEAFF.

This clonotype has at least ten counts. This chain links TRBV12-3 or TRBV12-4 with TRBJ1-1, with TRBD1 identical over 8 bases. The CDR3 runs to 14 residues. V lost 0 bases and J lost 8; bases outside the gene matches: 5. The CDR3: CASSLADRVMEAFF. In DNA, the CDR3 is TGTGCCAGCAGTTTAGCGGACAGGGTTATGGAAGCTTTCTTT.

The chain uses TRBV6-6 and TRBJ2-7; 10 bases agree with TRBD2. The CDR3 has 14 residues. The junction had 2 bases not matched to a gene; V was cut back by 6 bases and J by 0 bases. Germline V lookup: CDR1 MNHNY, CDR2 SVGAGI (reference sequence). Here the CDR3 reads CASRTSGNSYEQYF. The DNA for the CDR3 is TGTGCCAGCAGAACTAGCGGGAACTCCTACGAGCAGTACTTC.

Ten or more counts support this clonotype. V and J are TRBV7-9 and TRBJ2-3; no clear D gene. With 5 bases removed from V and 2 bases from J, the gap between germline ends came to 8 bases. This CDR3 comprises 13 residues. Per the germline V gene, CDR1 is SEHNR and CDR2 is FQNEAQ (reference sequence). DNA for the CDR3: TGTGCCAGCAGCCATCGGGTCACAGATACGCAGTATTTT. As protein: CASSHRVTDTQYF. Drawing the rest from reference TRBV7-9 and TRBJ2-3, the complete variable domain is DTGVSQNPRHKITKRGQNVTFRCDPISEHNRLYWYRQTLGQGPEFLTYFQNEAQLEKSRLLSDRFSAERPKGSFSTLEIQRTEQGDSAMYLCASSHRVTDTQYFGPGTRLTVL.

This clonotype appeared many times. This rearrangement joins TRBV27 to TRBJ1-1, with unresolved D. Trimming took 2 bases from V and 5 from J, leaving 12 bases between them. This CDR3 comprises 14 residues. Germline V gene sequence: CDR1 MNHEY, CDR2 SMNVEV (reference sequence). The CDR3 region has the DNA TGTGCCAGCAGTTTAGGAGGCTCGGTAACTGAAGCTTTCTTT. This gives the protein CASSLGGSVTEAFF.

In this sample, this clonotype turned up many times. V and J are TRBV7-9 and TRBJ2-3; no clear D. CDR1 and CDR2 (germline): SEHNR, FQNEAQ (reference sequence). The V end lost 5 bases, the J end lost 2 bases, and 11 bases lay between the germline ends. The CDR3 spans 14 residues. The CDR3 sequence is CASSQQASTDTQYF. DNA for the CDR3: TGTGCCAGCAGCCAACAAGCCTCCACAGATACGCAGTATTTT.

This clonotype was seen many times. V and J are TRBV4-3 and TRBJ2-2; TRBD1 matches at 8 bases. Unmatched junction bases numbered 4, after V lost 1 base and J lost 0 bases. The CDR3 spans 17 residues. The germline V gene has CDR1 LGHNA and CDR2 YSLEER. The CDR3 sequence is CASSQGPGGPNTGELFF. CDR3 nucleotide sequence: TGCGCCAGCAGCCAAGGGCCAGGGGGCCCGAACACCGGGGAGCTGTTTTTT.

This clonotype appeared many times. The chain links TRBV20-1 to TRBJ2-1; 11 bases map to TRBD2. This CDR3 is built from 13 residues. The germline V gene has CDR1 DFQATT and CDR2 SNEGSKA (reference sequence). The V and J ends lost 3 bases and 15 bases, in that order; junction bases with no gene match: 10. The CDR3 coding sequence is TGCAGTGCTAGGGGAAGTAGCGGGAGGGCCTCGTTCTTC. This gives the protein CSARGSSGRASFF.

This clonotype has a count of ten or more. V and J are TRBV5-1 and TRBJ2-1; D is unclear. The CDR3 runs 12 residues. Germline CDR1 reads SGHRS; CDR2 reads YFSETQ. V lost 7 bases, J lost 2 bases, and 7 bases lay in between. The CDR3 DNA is TGCGCCAGCGGGAAAACCTACAATGAGCAGTTCTTC. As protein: CASGKTYNEQFF.

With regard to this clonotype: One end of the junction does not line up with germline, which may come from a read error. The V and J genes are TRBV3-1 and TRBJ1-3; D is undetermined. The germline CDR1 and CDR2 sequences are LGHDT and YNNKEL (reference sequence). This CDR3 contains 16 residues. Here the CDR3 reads CVSSQEQLFSGNTIYF. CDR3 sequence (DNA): TGTGTCAGCAGCCAGGAACAGCTTTTCTCTGGAAACACCATATATTTT.

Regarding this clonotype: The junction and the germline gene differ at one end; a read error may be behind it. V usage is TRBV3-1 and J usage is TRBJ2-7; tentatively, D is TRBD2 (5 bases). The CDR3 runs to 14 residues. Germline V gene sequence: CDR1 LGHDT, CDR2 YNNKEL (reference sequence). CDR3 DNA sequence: TGTGCCAGCAGCCTAGGCGGGCGCGCCTACGAGCAGTACTTT. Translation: CASSLGGRAYEQYF.

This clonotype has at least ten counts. The CDR3 here is CASSVVSRSGTGPEKLFF. CDR3 DNA: TGTGCCAGCAGCGTAGTCTCGCGTTCCGGGACAGGGCCTGAAAAACTGTTTTTT. V and J are TRBV9 and TRBJ1-4; 9 bases agree with TRBD1. V was pared by 0 bases and J by 7 bases, with 13 bases of the junction left unmatched. The germline V gene has CDR1 SGDLS and CDR2 YYNGEE. This CDR3 has 18 residues.

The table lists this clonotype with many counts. CDR3: CASSKTSGRAVHEQYF. DNA of the CDR3: TGCGCCAGCAGCAAGACTAGCGGGAGGGCCGTACACGAGCAGTACTTC. The genes are TRBV5-1 and TRBJ2-7, with TRBD2 identical over 14 bases. The CDR3 has 16 amino acids. Trimming at V came to 4 bases and at J to 5 bases, leaving 8 bases not matched to a gene. Looked up from germline, CDR1 is SGHRS and CDR2 is YFSETQ.

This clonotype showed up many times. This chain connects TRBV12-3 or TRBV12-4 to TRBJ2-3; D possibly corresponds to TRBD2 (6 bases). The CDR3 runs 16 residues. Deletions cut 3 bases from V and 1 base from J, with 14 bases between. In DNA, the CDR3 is TGTGCCAGCAGTTTGGGTTGGGGGGAAGGCACAGATACGCAGTATTTT. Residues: CASSLGWGEGTDTQYF.

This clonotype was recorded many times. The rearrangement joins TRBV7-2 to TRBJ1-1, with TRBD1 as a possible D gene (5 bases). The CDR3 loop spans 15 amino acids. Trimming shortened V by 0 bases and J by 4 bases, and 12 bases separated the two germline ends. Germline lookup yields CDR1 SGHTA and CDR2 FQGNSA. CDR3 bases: TGTGCCAGCAGCTTAGCGCCGGGGACGGGCACTGAAGCTTTCTTT. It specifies CASSLAPGTGTEAFF. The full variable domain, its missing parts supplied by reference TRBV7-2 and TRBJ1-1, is GAGVSQSPSNKVTEKGKDVELRCDPISGHTALYWYRQSLGQGLEFLIYFQGNSAPDKSGLPSDRFSAERTGGSVSTLTIQRTQQEDSAVYLCASSLAPGTGTEAFFGQGTRLTVV.

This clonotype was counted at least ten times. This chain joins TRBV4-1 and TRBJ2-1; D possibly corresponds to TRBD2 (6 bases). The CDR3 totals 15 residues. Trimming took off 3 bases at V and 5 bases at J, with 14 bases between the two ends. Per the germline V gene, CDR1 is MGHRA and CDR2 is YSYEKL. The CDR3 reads CASSQDYRSHNEQFF. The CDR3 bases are TGCGCCAGCAGCCAGGACTATCGGTCCCACAATGAGCAGTTCTTC.

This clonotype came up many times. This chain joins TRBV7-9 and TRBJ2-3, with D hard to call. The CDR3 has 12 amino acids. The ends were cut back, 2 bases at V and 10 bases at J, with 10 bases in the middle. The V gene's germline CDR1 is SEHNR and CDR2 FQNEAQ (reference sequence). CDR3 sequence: CASSLSNPSQYF. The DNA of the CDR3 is TGTGCCAGCAGCTTAAGCAATCCGTCGCAGTATTTT. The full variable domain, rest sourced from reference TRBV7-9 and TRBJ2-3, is DTGVSQNPRHKITKRGQNVTFRCDPISEHNRLYWYRQTLGQGPEFLTYFQNEAQLEKSRLLSDRFSAERPKGSFSTLEIQRTEQGDSAMYLCASSLSNPSQYFGPGTRLTVL.

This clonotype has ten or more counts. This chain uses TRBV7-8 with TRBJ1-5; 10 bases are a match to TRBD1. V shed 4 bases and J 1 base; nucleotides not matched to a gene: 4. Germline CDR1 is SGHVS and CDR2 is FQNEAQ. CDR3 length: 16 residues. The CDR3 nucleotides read TGTGCCAGCAGCTCGCGGACAGGGGGGAGCAATCAGCCCCAGCATTTT. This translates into CASSSRTGGSNQPQHF.

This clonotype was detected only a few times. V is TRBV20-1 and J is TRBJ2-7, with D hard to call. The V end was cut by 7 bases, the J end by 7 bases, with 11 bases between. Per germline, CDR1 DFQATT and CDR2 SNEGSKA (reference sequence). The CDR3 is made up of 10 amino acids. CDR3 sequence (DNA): TGCAGTGTAAAGGAAGGAGAGCAGTACTTC. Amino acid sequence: CSVKEGEQYF.